This T cell receptor (beta chain) was obtained from a study of cytomegalovirus exposure and HLA in healthy donors. Points on this clone: What it binds is unknown.

The study, taken as a whole, reports: The authors later linked a missense DCLRE1C variant to TCR beta V- and J-gene trimming. In terms of immune exposure information, only CMV serostatus was available.

The germline CDR1 and CDR2 sequences are KGHSH and LQKENI. This CDR3 spans 14 amino acids. Trimming cost V 3 bases and J 3 bases; bases outside gene matches: 1. 13 Jbeta primers and 60 Vbeta primers were used for the PCR. Sequenced by immunoSEQ multiplex PCR; TCRdb stores in-frame clones only, minus some. The sample yields fewer than 200,000 clones, approximately 71% seen once. Sequenced sample: PBMCs. The chain carries TRBV18 and TRBJ2-3; 9 nucleotides align to TRBD1. This sequence originates from a male donor in good health and CMV-seronegative. The DNA for the CDR3 is TGTGCCAGCTCACCGACAGGGGGTACAGATACGCAGTATTTT. Encoded protein: CASSPTGGTDTQYF.